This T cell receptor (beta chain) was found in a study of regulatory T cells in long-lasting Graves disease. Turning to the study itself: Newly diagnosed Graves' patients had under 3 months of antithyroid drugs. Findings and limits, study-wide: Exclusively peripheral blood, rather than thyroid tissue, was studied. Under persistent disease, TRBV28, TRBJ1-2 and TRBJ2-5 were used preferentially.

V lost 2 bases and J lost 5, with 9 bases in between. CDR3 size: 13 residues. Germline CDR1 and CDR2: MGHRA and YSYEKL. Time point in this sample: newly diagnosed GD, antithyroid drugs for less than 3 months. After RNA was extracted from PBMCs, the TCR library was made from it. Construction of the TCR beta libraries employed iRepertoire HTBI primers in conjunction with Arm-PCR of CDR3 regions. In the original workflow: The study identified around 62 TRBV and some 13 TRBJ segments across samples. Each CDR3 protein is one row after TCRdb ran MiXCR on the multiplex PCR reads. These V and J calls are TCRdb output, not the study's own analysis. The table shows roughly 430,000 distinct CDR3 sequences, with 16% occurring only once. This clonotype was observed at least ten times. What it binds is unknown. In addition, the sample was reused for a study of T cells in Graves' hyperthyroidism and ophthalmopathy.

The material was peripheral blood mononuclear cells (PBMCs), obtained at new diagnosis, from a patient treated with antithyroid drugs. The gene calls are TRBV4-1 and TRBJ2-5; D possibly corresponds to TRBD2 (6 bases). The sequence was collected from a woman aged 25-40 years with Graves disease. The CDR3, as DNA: TGCGCCAGCAGCCAACCAGCGGGCGAGACCCAGTACTTC. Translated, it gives CASSQPAGETQYF.